The entry below gives a single T cell receptor (beta chain) sequence along with its context. This clonotype was detected only once. Its cognate antigen has yet to be identified. No much larger clone is present one base from it, and per-base qualities are unavailable. On its own, one read is weak support. From the cysteine up to the phenylalanine, the CDR3 has a length of 13 residues. Only the CDR3 DNA stays, 39 bases, in frame from base 1. V gives up 6 bases and J gives up 2 bases, and the segment between their germline ends measures 8 bases. The germline V gene (reference sequence) specifies MNHEY as CDR1 and SMNVEV as CDR2. The entry originates in a study of blood T cells in healthy people across ages (dated by TCRdb to 2013 to 2016). Regarding the study in general: In model experiments, roughly one uniquely barcoded TCR beta cDNA molecule per two T cells was captured by template switching. Age-related changes in TCR beta repertoire diversity were measured in the study by deep sequencing normalized with unique cDNA molecular identifiers. Donors were grouped into four age groups: young (average approximately 16 years), middle-aged (roughly 40), aged (about 60) and long-lived (approximately 78). To avoid experimental bias, donors of different ages were spread randomly across the sequencing lanes. For two donors (one aged 18 to 30 and one aged 80 or older), the study analyzed two additional independent replicas of 1 million unique cDNA reads from the same blood draw. What the authors observed across the whole study: The long-lived group showed more naive CD4+ T cells, fewer expanded clones and increased TCR diversity than the aged group, suggesting age selection. As age increased, observed TCR beta diversity per million T cells dropped in a roughly linear way, and a significant reduction was already evident by age 40. Since profiling was done on bulk unsorted PBMCs, naive and antigen-experienced compartments could not be conclusively compared. Because donor CMV infection status was unknown, age-related changes in expanded clonotypes were potentially confounded. A strong correlation was found between observed TCR beta diversity and the percentage of naive T cells measured by flow cytometry. Total diversity estimates from one million sequenced T cells were considered lower bounds and underestimates.

The library was produced with 5' RACE. TCRdb records Illumina HiSeq 2500 as the sequencer. A second roughly 7 to 11 cycle PCR used a sample-barcoded 5' primer and a J-beta primer mix. A unique molecular identifier was introduced onto each TCR beta cDNA molecule by a template-switch 5' adaptor carrying 12 random nucleotides. Each sample yielded at least 2.5 million CDR3-containing paired-end reads. All of the RNA was converted into first-strand cDNA using the Mint cDNA synthesis kit, with a TRBC-specific oligonucleotide serving as the primer. All cDNA was treated with uracil-DNA glycosylase and then went through a first 18-cycle PCR with the universal primers M1SS and BC2_uni_R. Per the source publication's procedure: For normalization, 1 million high-quality reads, each with a distinct molecular identifier, were randomly selected from each sample. Reads sharing molecular identifiers were discarded rather than binned into consensus sequences. MiTCR, set to a Q25 quality threshold and the strictest error-elimination algorithm, was used for CDR3 identification, clonotype clustering and error correction. A nonparametric unseen species model using Euler transformation provided a lower-bound estimate of total TCR beta diversity. TCRdb reworked the public reads: Q25 trimming with fastp, MiXCR clone assembly, productive beta chains retained. When rows share a CDR3 protein, they turn into one entry using the most common DNA and genes. TCRdb, not the authors, supplied the V and J calls. This sample comprises approximately 800,000 distinct CDR3 sequences, approximately 35% of them detected only once. Approximately 13% of the sample belongs to the ten largest clones.

The approximately 40 donors, aged 6 to 90 years, were systemically healthy Caucasian individuals from Russia. Approximately 10 milliliters of peripheral blood were collected from each donor into EDTA-treated Vacutainer tubes. PBMCs were isolated by Ficoll-Paque density-gradient centrifugation, with at least 6.5 million obtained per sample. Total RNA was extracted from PBMCs with Trizol reagent, with at least 5 micrograms obtained per sample. For every donor, flow cytometry on a PBMC aliquot measured the percentage of naive CD45RAhigh/CD27high T cells. Input material: blood. The chain uses TRBV27 and TRBJ1-5, with the D gene uncertain. The sequence came from a man aged 18-30 years in good health. The DNA sequence reads TGTGCCAGCAGCACTGCAGGCAATCAGCCCCAGCATTTT. This is translated as CASSTAGNQPQHF.